The clone carrying this T cell receptor beta chain showed up just a few times. Its antigen is unknown. TCRdb ran MiXCR on the reads and lists one entry per CDR3 protein. The data show a few hundred thousand distinct CDR3 sequences, with 22% seen just once and roughly 18% held by the top ten. These data come from a study of T cell repertoires in cytomegalovirus infection. As for the study in general: In public TCR beta signatures, there were indications of both CMV infection and matching HLA type. Study results and caveats: The study found HLA-C-restricted CMV-specific TCR beta clonotypes dominating the ex vivo response. Using cumulative public TCR beta family frequency, the authors identified those who carried CMV together with the relevant HLA.

The clonotype comes from a human donor in good health (CMV status not recorded). Some clones in this sample may be carry-over from other donors' samples. The sequenced sample consisted of CD8+ T cells from PBMCs.

This CDR3 reads CASSSGRGVDGYTF. Here the CDR3 DNA reads TGTGCCAGCAGCTCGGGCCGGGGCGTCGACGGCTACACCTTC. The chain employs TRBV7-9 and TRBJ1-2; D is perhaps TRBD1 (5 bases). The CDR3 is 14 amino acids. Between the trimmed V and J ends, which lost 4 bases and 8 bases, there was a span of 17 bases. Germline values: CDR1 SEHNR, CDR2 FQNEAQ (reference sequence). Full variable domain (outside the CDR3, taken from reference TRBV7-9 and TRBJ1-2): DTGVSQNPRHKITKRGQNVTFRCDPISEHNRLYWYRQTLGQGPEFLTYFQNEAQLEKSRLLSDRFSAERPKGSFSTLEIQRTEQGDSAMYLCASSSGRGVDGYTFGSGTRLTVV.